This is a list of T cell receptor beta chains from one sample in a study of lymphopenia after photon versus proton radiotherapy. Generated by immunoSEQ multiplex PCR, the TCRdb table keeps only in-frame clones and is missing some. This repertoire shows 50,000 to 65,000 clones, roughly 87% found once; its top ten account for roughly 13%. The source material was peripheral blood, sampled from a patient treated with proton-based radiotherapy. The receptors were gathered from an elderly man with esophageal cancer. The CDR3 runs from the conserved cysteine through the conserved F or W. A D gene is named only where the DNA matches it firmly. For some rows the clone size is stated as once, few or many, or as a class when expanded; others skip it.

TRBD1 | TRBJ1-5 | TRBV7-9 | once | TGTGCCAGCAGCTTCGACAGGGTCAATCAGCCCCAGCATTTT | CASSFDRVNQPQHF
. | TRBJ2-2 | TRBV4-3 | . | TGCGCCAGCAGCCCCCACAGGCACGCGAACACCGGGGAGCTGTTTTTT | CASSPHRHANTGELFF
. | TRBJ2-7 | TRBV18 | . | TGTGCCAGCTCACGAGGAAACGGCGAGCAGTACTTC | CASSRGNGEQYF
TRBD2 | TRBJ2-5 | TRBV9 | once | TGTGCCAGCAGCCCAGGTGGGAGGGGGACCCAGTACTTC | CASSPGGRGTQYF
. | TRBJ2-3 | TRBV4-1 | . | TGCGCCAGCAGCCAAGGGAGACTAAGCGTTAAGGTAATAGATACGCAGTATTTT | CASSQGRLSVKVIDTQYF
. | TRBJ1-2 | TRBV28 | . | TGTGCCAGCAGGACCTTTCGGAGAGGGCGCACGACTGGCTACACCTTC | CASRTFRRGRTTGYTF
TRBD1 | TRBJ2-1 | TRBV29-1 | . | TGCAGCGCCGTGGGGACAGGGGGCTGGAATGAGCAGTTCTTC | CSAVGTGGWNEQFF
. | TRBJ2-7 | TRBV2 | once | TGTGCCAGCAGGAGAGTTGACGGGGCCGACGAGCAGTACTTC | CASRRVDGADEQYF
TRBD2 | TRBJ2-3 | TRBV27 | . | TGTGCCAGCAGTTTCCGACCTCAACTAGCGGGGATAAGCACAGATACGCAGTATTTT | CASSFRPQLAGISTDTQYF
. | TRBJ2-7 | TRBV2 | . | TGTGCCAGCAATCGGCATAGCGTTGACGAGCAGTACTTC | CASNRHSVDEQYF
. | TRBJ2-1 | TRBV14 | . | TGTGCCAGCAGCCAAGAAAGGGGCAGGCCCCAGCAGTTCTTC | CASSQERGRPQQFF
. | TRBJ1-1 | TRBV19 | . | TGTGCCAGTAGCCCCCTGGACAGTCGGACTGAAGCTTTCTTT | CASSPLDSRTEAFF
TRBD2 | TRBJ2-7 | TRBV5-4 | . | TGTGCCAGCAGTATAGCGGGAGATCACTACGAGCAGTACTTC | CASSIAGDHYEQYF
TRBD1 | TRBJ1-1 | TRBV9 | . | TGTGCCAGCAGCGTGGGACAGACGAACACTGAAGCTTTCTTT | CASSVGQTNTEAFF
. | TRBJ1-2 | TRBV6-5 | . | TGTGCCAGCAGTTTGAGGGGTCCGGGCTATGGCTACACCTTC | CASSLRGPGYGYTF
. | TRBJ2-5 | TRBV5-1 | . | TGCGCCAGCAGCAGGGGACGAACGCAAGAGACCCAGTACTTC | CASSRGRTQETQYF
. | TRBJ2-5 | TRBV18 | . | TGTGCCAGCTCACCGGACACTGGGGGGGAGACCCAGTACTTC | CASSPDTGGETQYF
. | TRBJ1-1 | TRBV5-1 | . | TGCGCCAGCAGCTTGCTTGGCGGGGAGGCCGCTGAAGCTTTCTTT | CASSLLGGEAAEAFF
TRBD1 | TRBJ2-2 | TRBV5-4 | . | TGTGCCAGCAGCCGGGACAGGAGTAACACCGGGGAGCTGTTTTTT | CASSRDRSNTGELFF
. | TRBJ2-5 | TRBV5-6 | . | TGTGCCAGCAGCTTTCGACTAGAGGTCCAGACCCAGTACTTC | CASSFRLEVQTQYF
. | TRBJ1-2 | TRBV7-9 | few | TGTGCCAGCAGCCCGAACAGCTATGGCTACACCTTC | CASSPNSYGYTF
TRBD1 | TRBJ1-1 | TRBV4-3 | . | TGCGCCAGCAGTCGACAGGGGTTCACTGAAGCTTTCTTT | CASSRQGFTEAFF
. | TRBJ2-3 | TRBV5-6 | . | TGTGCCAGCAGCTTGTGGCAGGGGCAGAGCACAGATACGCAGTATTTT | CASSLWQGQSTDTQYF
. | TRBJ1-2 | TRBV5-6 | . | TGTGCCAGCAGCTTGGTAGGATATGGCTACACCTTC | CASSLVGYGYTF
TRBD1 | TRBJ2-1 | TRBV4-3 | . | TGCGCCAGCAGCCCTTATTACAGGGGCAATGAGCAGTTCTTC | CASSPYYRGNEQFF
. | TRBJ1-2 | TRBV4-2 | . | TGTGCCAGCAGCCAAGATGGGGGAGGTAGTGGCTACACCTTC | CASSQDGGGSGYTF
TRBD1 | TRBJ1-5 | TRBV6-1 | . | TGTGCCAGCAGTGTCGAGACAGGGGGCTGGCAGCCCCAGCATTTT | CASSVETGGWQPQHF
. | TRBJ2-7 | TRBV4-2 | . | TGTGCCAGCAGCCAAGAAAAAAACAATTTCATCCTCTACGAGCAGTACTTC | CASSQEKNNFILYEQYF